The sequence of this T cell receptor beta chain was determined in a study of shared clonotypes between healthy human individuals. CDR1 MNHEY and CDR2 SMNVEV come from the germline V gene (reference sequence). V lost 2 bases and J lost 3, with 11 bases in between. CDR3 length equals 14 residues. TCRdb's table, derived via immunoSEQ multiplex PCR, lists solely in-frame clones and lacks some. This sample has fewer than 1.8 million clones, with approximately 98.5% found just once. The V gene is TRBV27, the J gene TRBJ2-7, with a possible D match to TRBD1 (5 bases). This sequence originates from a man under 40 in good health. Sequenced: naive CD4+ T cells sorted from blood. Subset noted: CD45RA+ positively selected. CDR3 in DNA: TGTGCCAGCAGTTTACTAGGGGAAGGCTACGAGCAGTACTTC. As protein: CASSLLGEGYEQYF.